This T cell receptor (beta chain) was observed in a study of radiotherapy plus CTLA-4 blockade in lung cancer (dated by TCRdb to the late 2010s). Background for the entire study: Among enrolled patients, about 19% had an objective response and around 33% reached disease control. The investigation overall reported the following: The strongest predictors of response were reported to be early dynamic shifts in blood T cell clones along with a rise in serum interferon-beta following radiation. After treatment with radiotherapy and ipilimumab, TCR clones that originated in tumors expanded in peripheral blood.

Focal radiation therapy combined with CTLA-4 blockade (ipilimumab) was tested in patients with chemo-refractory metastatic non-small-cell lung cancer. Worth noting for this clone: No antigen is known for it. The sample holds no much larger clone one base away, and base qualities are not on file.

As encoded in the germline V gene (reference sequence), CDR1 is WNHNN while CDR2 is SYGVQD. The CDR3, cysteine through phenylalanine, is 16 amino acids long. The DNA shown is the 48-base CDR3, in frame from base 1. V and J are truncated by 1 base and 0 bases respectively, leaving an intervening sequence of 11 bases. Library preparation used the immunoSEQ multiplex PCR assay. The table comes from immuneACCESS by way of TCRdb, which keeps in-frame sequences with V and J called. Part of the clones is missing from these tables; in studies checked, under half for an unresolved V gene and the rest for unknown reasons. Within this sample are about 72,000 clones, with roughly 75% of them counted one time only. 7% to 8% of the sample is in the top ten clones.

The V and J segments used are TRBV10-1 and TRBJ2-3; the D gene cannot be named for sure. This sample comprised peripheral blood, obtained from a patient treated with radiotherapy plus ipilimumab. The TCR comes from a human donor with non-small cell lung cancer who had a complete response to radiotherapy plus ipilimumab. The CDR3 loop reads CASSEYRTSSTDTQYF. The DNA sequence is TGCGCCAGCAGTGAGTATAGAACTTCTAGCACAGATACGCAGTATTTT.